This T cell receptor beta chain is from a study of blood T cell repertoires in COVID-19. Study background: PBMCs, B-cell-depleted T cells, or T cells provided the cDNA or gDNA that made up the material.

V was clipped by 1 base and J by 4 bases, with 11 bases between them. Per the germline V gene, CDR1 is SGHKS and CDR2 is YYEKEE (reference sequence). The CDR3 contains 14 residues. Using immunoSEQ multiplex PCR, the repertoire was profiled, and TCRdb retains in-frame clones only, with some absent. The table has roughly 250,000 clones, over 75% seen once. Membership in each cohort depended on participant-reported clinical history. The V call is TRBV5-5, the J call TRBJ1-2, with D tentatively TRBD1 (6 bases). The sequenced sample consisted of PBMCs or T cells enriched from blood (not recorded which). The receptor comes from a woman aged 30 to 39 who had recovered from COVID-19. The CDR3 DNA reads TGTGCCAGCAGCTTGCCGGACAGACTCTATGGCTACACCTTC. It yields the protein CASSLPDRLYGYTF.